Described below is a single T cell receptor beta chain sequence and its context. This sample was taken from a study of blood T cell repertoires in COVID-19. This table comes from immunoSEQ multiplex PCR, and its TCRdb copy is limited to in-frame clones, with some not included. This sample has 200,000 to 250,000 clones, with roughly 80% found just once. Sequencing used peripheral blood. This receptor was obtained from an older woman who had recovered from COVID-19.

The CDR3 nucleotides are TGTGCCAGCAGTCCTGGTTGGACAGGGGGGTCCTACAATGAGCAGTTCTTC. It yields the protein CASSPGWTGGSYNEQFF. The chain joins TRBV11-3 to TRBJ2-1, with 10 bases fitting TRBD1. Germline CDR1 and CDR2: SGHNT and YENEEA. The CDR3 covers 17 residues. V shed 6 bases and J 1 base; nucleotides not matched to a gene: 9.